The 11 T cell receptor beta chains below were found in one sample sequenced in a study of human T cells and chemical hapten exposure. TCRdb re-derived calls from the RACE reads in MiXCR, one entry per CDR3 protein. Of approximately 82,000 distinct CDR3 sequences listed, under 12% were seen once; the top ten hold about 2.4%. Time point given: patch test 1, 2 weeks after DPC sensitization. The treatment is: therapeutic diphenylcyclopropenone sensitization with weekly scalp DPC. The sample here was whole blood, taken in connection with sensitization to the hapten diphenylcyclopropenone (DPC). These receptor sequences come from a man aged 40-55 years with alopecia areata. Some clones in this sample may be carry-over from other donors' samples.

V gene TRBV11-2 combines with J gene TRBJ2-5; 7 positions match TRBD1. In germline, CDR1 is SGHAT, CDR2 FQNNGV. The length of the CDR3 is 16 residues. V was clipped by 1 base and J by 4 bases; unmatched bases: 9. This chain's CDR3 is CASSLGQQGRGETQYF. The DNA for the CDR3 is TGTGCCAGCAGCTTAGGTCAACAGGGGCGAGGAGAGACCCAGTACTTC.

This clonotype occurred a few times. The chain has TRBV7-3 and TRBJ2-5; D tentatively reads TRBD1 or TRBD2 (6 bases each). The V end was cut by 3 bases, the J end by 4 bases, with 12 bases between. The CDR3 is made up of 14 amino acids. Germline values: CDR1 SGHTA, CDR2 FQGTGA. The CDR3: CASSFLGGRETQYF. CDR3 bases: TGTGCCAGCAGCTTCTTGGGGGGCAGAGAGACCCAGTACTTC.

V is TRBV24-1 and J is TRBJ2-1, with 13 bases aligning to TRBD2. The CDR3 contains 17 residues. The V gene end was trimmed by 0 bases and the J gene end by 6 bases; junction bases not matched to a gene: 4. CDR1 is KGHDR and CDR2 is SFDVKD in the germline V gene. This CDR3 is CATSDLGGLAGSNEQFF. The DNA for the CDR3 is TGTGCCACCAGTGATTTGGGGGGACTAGCGGGAAGCAATGAGCAGTTCTTC.

In its sample, this clonotype was seen a few times. The chain recombines TRBV12-3 or TRBV12-4 with TRBJ1-1, with D unresolved. V lost 6 bases to trimming and J lost 1 base, with 12 bases between them. CDR3 length equals 14 residues. In DNA form, the CDR3 reads TGTGCCAGCAGAATCCTACAGCCGAACACTGAAGCTTTCTTT. This codes for CASRILQPNTEAFF.

The chain recombines TRBV28 with TRBJ2-7, with D unresolved. The length of the CDR3 is 12 residues. V was trimmed by 10 bases and J by 0 bases, leaving 10 bases between them. Germline CDR1 and CDR2: MDHEN and SYDVKM. CDR3 sequence reads: CATHSNSYEQYF. CDR3 sequence (DNA): TGTGCCACCCATTCAAACTCCTACGAGCAGTACTTC.

The chain has TRBV12-3 or TRBV12-4 and TRBJ1-1; D unclear. The V end lost 8 bases, the J end lost 0 bases, and 28 bases lay between the germline ends. The CDR3 has 19 residues. The CDR3 DNA reads TGTGCCAGCGGGTTGGGGTGGCGGGCGCGCTGGGAGATGAACACTGAAGCTTTCTTT. Its protein product is CASGLGWRARWEMNTEAFF.

This clonotype was found a few times. The chain couples TRBV30 to TRBJ1-5; D not resolved. Germline V lookup: CDR1 GTSNPN, CDR2 SVGIG (reference sequence). The length of the CDR3 is 12 residues. V shed 2 bases and J shed 4 bases, with 6 bases lying between them. Here the CDR3 DNA reads TGTGCCTGGAGTCAGGAGAATCAGCCCCAGCATTTT. This gives the protein CAWSQENQPQHF.

J is TRBJ2-5 and V is TRBV6-2 or TRBV6-3; TRBD2 might be the D (5 bases). The V end was cut by 3 bases, the J end by 1 base, with 15 bases between. CDR1 is MNHEY, CDR2 SVGEGT, per germline. The CDR3 runs to 16 residues. The CDR3 nucleotides read TGTGCCAGCAGTTATGAGGCGGGCGAAATCCAAGAGACCCAGTACTTC. Protein: CASSYEAGEIQETQYF.

The V gene is TRBV7-2, the J gene TRBJ2-3, with D unresolved. Trimming stripped 0 bases from V and 4 bases from J, with 5 bases between. The CDR3 contains 13 residues. Germline values: CDR1 SGHTA, CDR2 FQGNSA. The CDR3 spells CASSLAPSDTQYF. The CDR3 coding sequence is TGTGCCAGCAGCTTAGCCCCCTCAGATACGCAGTATTTT.

The sample holds a few counts of this clonotype. The V and J genes are TRBV10-3 and TRBJ2-3, with no clear D. Germline assignment: CDR1 ENHRY and CDR2 SYGVKD. Trimming stripped 2 bases from V and 6 bases from J, with 12 bases between. The CDR3 is made up of 14 amino acids. CDR3 in DNA: TGTGCCATCAGTGAGGGGTCAGGCTGGGATACGCAGTATTTT. It is translated as CAISEGSGWDTQYF.

This clonotype has a count of ten or more. This chain connects TRBV28 to TRBJ2-1, with TRBD2 matching over 13 bases. The V gene end was trimmed by 1 base and the J gene end by 8 bases; junction bases not matched to a gene: 8. Germline loops: CDR1 MDHEN, CDR2 SYDVKM. The CDR3 is 17 residues long. The CDR3 DNA reads TGTGCCAGCAGTTTATATCGGGGACTAGCGGGAACCTATGAGCAGTTCTTC. Protein product: CASSLYRGLAGTYEQFF. The whole variable domain, remainder taken from reference TRBV28 and TRBJ2-1, is DVKVTQSSRYLVKRTGEKVFLECVQDMDHENMFWYRQDPGLGLRLIYFSYDVKMKEKGDIPEGYSVSREKKERFSLILESASTNQTSMYLCASSLYRGLAGTYEQFFGPGTRLTVL.